This note documents a single T cell receptor (beta chain) sequence. TCRdb derives one entry per CDR3 protein from the 5' RACE reads, leaving out DNA. This listing includes some 600,000 distinct CDR3 sequences. The data derive from a study of T cells expressing NK-cell markers. About the research overall: It was sorted CD3+CD56+NKG2C+, CD3+CD56+NKG2C- and CD3+CD56-NKG2C+ T cells that supplied the TCR beta repertoires. Out of eight donors sequenced, seven tested HCMV-seropositive and the remaining one seronegative.

Per germline, CDR1 MGHRA and CDR2 YSYEKL. The CDR3 is 14 residues long. This chain joins TRBV4-1 and TRBJ2-4; checking the TCRdb D call of TRBD1 is not possible without DNA. The sequenced sample was blood T cells: a sorted CD56 or NKG2C T cell subset, CD4+ or CD8+ T cells, or bulk PBMC T cells (not recorded which). The sequence derives from a man aged 18 to 35 in good health. The CDR3 loop reads CASSQPLTSNIQYF.